This T cell receptor (beta chain) was documented in a study of T cells expressing NK-cell markers. General study points: Researchers report these clonotypes also headed the CD3+CD56-NKG2C+ fraction in a few donors. The share of CD8+ T cells held by dominant NKG2C+ clonotypes was roughly 1.0-8% in roughly 6 donors.

TCRdb re-called the 5' RACE reads and shows each CDR3 protein once, DNA omitted. Recorded for this sample: around 550,000 distinct CDR3 sequences. Note on this clonotype: Antigen: not known.

Germline CDR1 is MGHRA and CDR2 is YSYEKL. The CDR3 runs to 15 residues. The V gene is TRBV4-1, the J gene TRBJ2-1; TCRdb picks TRBD2, but there is no DNA to check that call. The sequence was obtained from a man in his late teens or twenties in good health. What was sequenced was blood T cells: a sorted CD56 or NKG2C T cell subset, CD4+ or CD8+ T cells, or bulk PBMC T cells (not recorded which). The CDR3 here is CASSQEAGGPYEQFF.